The 27 T cell receptor beta chains given below trace back to one sample, sequenced in a study of blood T cell repertoires in COVID-19. Profiled with immunoSEQ multiplex PCR; TCRdb holds only in-frame clones, not every one. The table includes around 300,000 clones, 90% detected once. The sample was peripheral blood. The receptors were gathered from a woman between 45 and 60 years old with COVID-19, enrolled during active disease.

The chain uses TRBV9 and TRBJ2-1; 11 bases map to TRBD2. The length of the CDR3 is 18 residues. Germline-derived CDR1 and CDR2 are SGDLS and YYNGEE. V gave up 0 bases and J gave up 1 base; unmatched junction bases: 6. CDR3: CASSVGLAGGLSYNEQFF. The CDR3 region has the DNA TGTGCCAGCAGCGTAGGTCTAGCGGGAGGTTTGTCCTACAATGAGCAGTTCTTC.

A few counts support this clone. This chain uses TRBV27 with TRBJ1-5; TRBD1 might be the D (5 bases). Germline V gene data show CDR1 as MNHEY and CDR2 as SMNVEV (reference sequence). V lost 8 bases and J lost 3, with 20 bases in between. This CDR3 has 16 residues. This CDR3 is CASSYVGRGSNQPQHF. For the CDR3, the DNA is TGTGCCAGCTCCTATGTCGGGAGGGGCTCCAATCAGCCCCAGCATTTT.

V gene TRBV18 combines with J gene TRBJ2-7, with TRBD1 as a possible D gene (6 bases). Germline CDR1 KGHSH, CDR2 LQKENI. The CDR3 extends over 15 amino acids. V was pared by 1 base and J by 5 bases, with 15 bases between. The CDR3 DNA is TGTGCCAGCTCACCACTTGACAGGAAAGATAACGAGCAGTACTTC. Encoded protein: CASSPLDRKDNEQYF.

The CDR3 loop reads CSVVNLGGNYGYTF. The CDR3 DNA reads TGCAGCGTTGTTAATCTGGGGGGGAACTATGGCTACACCTTC. The V and J genes are TRBV29-1 and TRBJ1-2; TRBD1 might be the D (5 bases). Germline V gene sequence: CDR1 SQVTM, CDR2 ANQGSEA. The V and J ends lost 4 bases and 2 bases respectively, with 14 bases between them. The CDR3 runs 14 residues.

J is TRBJ2-7 and V is TRBV6-5, with TRBD1 matching over 7 bases. Unmatched junction bases numbered 11, after V lost 6 bases and J lost 3 bases. Germline V CDR1 and CDR2: MNHEY, SVGAGI. This CDR3 has 15 amino acids. The CDR3 reads CASSRDRVKVYEQYF. In DNA form, the CDR3 reads TGTGCCAGCAGCCGTGACAGGGTGAAAGTCTACGAGCAGTACTTC.

The chain joins TRBV7-2 to TRBJ1-1; D unresolved. V dropped 0 bases and J dropped 4 bases, with 12 bases sitting between them. Germline V lookup: CDR1 SGHTA, CDR2 FQGNSA. The CDR3 has 15 residues. CDR3 sequence reads: CASSLATEVGTEAFF. CDR3 nucleotides: TGTGCCAGCAGCTTAGCGACGGAGGTAGGCACTGAAGCTTTCTTT.

This clone was picked up one time. The chain recombines TRBV7-9 with TRBJ1-2, with a possible D match to TRBD1 (5 bases). The CDR3 totals 14 residues. With 1 base removed from V and 5 bases from J, the gap between germline ends came to 11 bases. Germline loops: CDR1 SEHNR, CDR2 FQNEAQ (reference sequence). DNA for the CDR3: TGTGCCAGCAGCTTAGAAAGGGGAGGATATGGCTACACCTTC. Translating it yields CASSLERGGYGYTF.

The V and J genes are TRBV28 and TRBJ2-3; a possible D gene is TRBD2 (7 bases). V was trimmed by 2 bases and J by 3 bases, leaving 12 bases between them. The length of the CDR3 is 15 residues. Germline V lookup: CDR1 MDHEN, CDR2 SYDVKM. Written as DNA, the CDR3 is TGTGCCAGCAGTTTAGCCAGGGGAGGGACAGATACGCAGTATTTT. Its translation is CASSLARGGTDTQYF. Looking up the rest from reference TRBV28 and TRBJ2-3 gives the full variable domain: DVKVTQSSRYLVKRTGEKVFLECVQDMDHENMFWYRQDPGLGLRLIYFSYDVKMKEKGDIPEGYSVSREKKERFSLILESASTNQTSMYLCASSLARGGTDTQYFGPGTRLTVL.

The chain recombines TRBV3-1 (or the pseudogene TRBV3-2) with TRBJ2-5, with D possibly matching TRBD2 (5 bases). The V end lost 0 bases, the J end lost 9 bases, and 23 bases lay between the germline ends. Germline V CDR1 and CDR2: LGHDT, YNNKEL (reference sequence). The CDR3 totals 17 residues. As DNA, the CDR3 is TGTGCCAGCAGCCAAGATTCTGGAGCCCGGAGGCCCCGGGCCCAGTACTTC. Translation: CASSQDSGARRPRAQYF.

J is TRBJ1-1 and V is TRBV3-1 (or the pseudogene TRBV3-2), with TRBD1 as a possible D gene (6 bases). CDR3 length: 13 residues. Germline lookup yields CDR1 LGHDT and CDR2 YNNKEL (reference sequence). Trimming stripped 3 bases from V and 5 bases from J, with 10 bases between. Written as DNA, the CDR3 is TGTGCCAGCAGCCATAGCCAGGGGACTGAAGCTTTCTTT. As protein: CASSHSQGTEAFF.

The V and J genes are TRBV21-1 and TRBJ2-7; the table names TRBD2, a call not compared with the DNA. TRBV21-1 has pseudogene status. The CDR3 spans 14 residues. The CDR3 protein is CASSKGGNSYEQYF. CDR3 nucleotides: TGTGCCAGCAGCAAGGGGGGAAACTCCTACGAGCAGTACTTC.

V and J are TRBV4-1 and TRBJ2-1; D may be TRBD1 (5 bases). CDR3 length: 11 residues. Germline CDR1 MGHRA, CDR2 YSYEKL. Trimming pared 6 bases from V and 7 bases from J, leaving 7 bases between. The CDR3 loop reads CASRDTNEQFF. The CDR3 bases are TGCGCCAGCAGGGACACTAATGAGCAGTTCTTC.

The chain recombines TRBV3-1 (or the pseudogene TRBV3-2) with TRBJ2-5, with 7 bases matching TRBD1. The CDR3 sequence is 15 residues long. Trimming took 0 bases from V and 8 from J; bases not matched to a gene: 9. The germline gives CDR1 LGHDT, CDR2 YNNKEL (reference sequence). The CDR3 spells CASSQDRRQGLTQYF. The CDR3 DNA sequence: TGTGCCAGCAGCCAAGATAGGCGACAGGGTCTCACCCAGTACTTC.

The chain carries TRBV9 and TRBJ1-2, with D perhaps matching TRBD1 (5 bases). CDR3 length equals 16 residues. The V and J ends lost 1 base and 1 base respectively, with 14 bases between them. From germline, CDR1 is SGDLS and CDR2 YYNGEE. The CDR3 DNA reads TGTGCCAGCAGCGTAAGACTCGGGGGAGGTAACTATGGCTACACCTTC. Translating it yields CASSVRLGGGNYGYTF.

The V gene is TRBV7-2, the J gene TRBJ2-1; 11 nucleotides align to TRBD2. J gave up 4 bases and V 2 bases, and 7 bases lay outside the gene matches. There are 17 residues in the CDR3. The germline V gene encodes CDR1 SGHTA and CDR2 FQGNSA. CDR3 coding DNA: TGTGCCAGCAGCTTAAATCTAGCTAGCGGGAGGTACAATGAGCAGTTCTTC. It codes for CASSLNLASGRYNEQFF.

The chain links TRBV6-4 to TRBJ2-5; 13 nucleotides match TRBD2. V was pared by 6 bases and J by 5 bases, with 18 bases of the junction left unmatched. Germline-derived CDR1 and CDR2 are MRHNA and SNTAGT. The CDR3 extends over 19 amino acids. CDR3 nucleotide sequence: TGTGCCAGCAGGCCTTCGGACGGACTAGCGGGAGAGTTCCAGGAGACCCAGTACTTC. Translated, it gives CASRPSDGLAGEFQETQYF.

V and J are TRBV18 and TRBJ2-7; 8 nucleotides align to TRBD1. The CDR3 length is 15 residues. After removal of 3 bases from V and 6 bases from J, the junction contained 10 bases not matched to a gene. Per germline, CDR1 KGHSH and CDR2 LQKENI. For the CDR3, the DNA is TGTGCCAGCTCACCGACAGGGGATCTGGTTGGCGAGCAGTACTTC. Protein product: CASSPTGDLVGEQYF.

The chain recombines TRBV19 with TRBJ2-7; the D gene is possibly TRBD1 (5 bases). Germline CDR1 LNHDA, CDR2 SQIVND (reference sequence). V shed 4 bases and J shed 2 bases, with 15 bases lying between them. The CDR3 loop spans 15 amino acids. The CDR3 nucleotides read TGTGCCAGTAGTAATAGGGGTGGACAAACCTACGAGCAGTACTTC. Protein sequence: CASSNRGGQTYEQYF.

The chain employs TRBV29-1 and TRBJ1-2; possibly TRBD1 for D (6 bases). Germline loops: CDR1 SQVTM, CDR2 ANQGSEA. The CDR3 runs 12 residues. V was cut by 7 bases and J by 4 bases, with 13 bases left in between. The CDR3 spells CSARGSRYGYTF. The CDR3 DNA is TGCAGCGCCAGGGGATCCCGCTATGGCTACACCTTC.

The V and J genes are TRBV4-3 and TRBJ2-7; 12 bases match TRBD2. CDR1 and CDR2 from the germline V gene are LGHNA and YSLEER. Losses at the gene ends were 0 bases for V and 7 bases for J; bases not matched to a gene: 7. This CDR3 has 16 residues. This CDR3 reads CASSQDTSGRMGEQYF. The CDR3 coding sequence is TGCGCCAGCAGCCAAGACACTAGCGGGAGGATGGGTGAGCAGTACTTC.

This clone came up a few times. The rearrangement uses TRBV6-1 and TRBJ2-2; 12 bases match TRBD2. With 4 bases clipped from V and 1 base from J, the junction kept 1 base outside the gene matches. In germline, CDR1 is MNHNS, CDR2 SASEGT. There are 16 residues in the CDR3. CDR3 DNA: TGTGCCAGCAGTGGGGGACTAGCGGGGAACACCGGGGAGCTGTTTTTT. Amino acid sequence: CASSGGLAGNTGELFF.

This chain connects TRBV10-3 to TRBJ2-7, with 8 bases aligning to TRBD2. With 0 bases clipped from V and 9 bases from J, the junction kept 7 bases outside the gene matches. Per the germline V gene, CDR1 is ENHRY and CDR2 is SYGVKD. The CDR3 is 14 residues long. CDR3 nucleotides: TGTGCCATCAGTGAGTCTGCTAGCGGGTTCGGGCAGTACTTC. Residues: CAISESASGFGQYF.

The rearrangement links TRBV6-2 or TRBV6-3 to TRBJ2-1, with 16 bases aligning to TRBD2. J was trimmed by 6 bases and V by 2 bases; bases with no gene match: 7. This CDR3 region has 18 residues. The germline gives CDR1 MNHEY, CDR2 SVGEGT. CDR3 in amino acids: CASSYPGTSGRAGNEQFF. Here the CDR3 DNA reads TGTGCCAGCAGTTACCCGGGGACTAGCGGGAGGGCCGGCAATGAGCAGTTCTTC.

The chain uses TRBV5-1 and TRBJ1-2; no clear D gene. V lost 0 bases and J 0 bases, leaving 6 bases between the germline ends. Germline V CDR1 and CDR2: SGHRS, YFSETQ. The CDR3 covers 14 residues. The CDR3 DNA reads TGCGCCAGCAGCTTGGACAGTTCTAACTATGGCTACACCTTC. It codes for CASSLDSSNYGYTF.

The chain recombines TRBV18 with TRBJ1-5; 7 nucleotides align to TRBD1. This CDR3 is built from 15 residues. CDR1 and CDR2 (germline): KGHSH, LQKENI. V trimming: 4 bases; J trimming: 0 bases; junction bases outside the gene matches: 3. The chain's CDR3 is CASSLGQHSNQPQHF. The CDR3 DNA sequence: TGTGCCAGCTCACTGGGACAGCATAGCAATCAGCCCCAGCATTTT.

As regards this clone: Its ends do not fully match the called genes, so a read error is possible. The V call is TRBV7-9, the J call TRBJ2-1; the match to TRBD2 covers 10 bases. This CDR3 region has 15 residues. CDR1 is SEHNR and CDR2 is FQNEAQ in the germline V gene (reference sequence). CDR3 DNA sequence: TGTGCCAGCAGCCTAGCGGGAGCCAAATACAATGAGCAGTTCTTC. Protein product: CASSLAGAKYNEQFF.

The V gene is TRBV7-2, the J gene TRBJ2-7; 7 nucleotides agree with TRBD2. There are 13 residues in the CDR3. The J segment lost 6 bases and the V segment lost 3 bases, leaving 5 bases of the junction unmatched. CDR1 is SGHTA, CDR2 FQGNSA, per germline. The CDR3 sequence is CASSFYQRGEQYF. CDR3 sequence (DNA): TGTGCCAGCAGCTTTTACCAGCGGGGCGAGCAGTACTTC.